The 26 T cell receptor beta chains reported below all come from one sample, sequenced in a study of patients and donors after allogeneic stem cell transplantation. TCRdb ran MiXCR on the RT-PCR reads and lists one entry per CDR3 protein. The data contain a few hundred thousand distinct CDR3 sequences, less than 50% of them singletons. Sequences were obtained from blood, either unsorted or a sorted T cell fraction (not recorded which). The source is a human donor who was either an allogeneic HSCT recipient or a stem cell or donor lymphocyte infusion donor (not recorded which). It is not recorded whose cells these are; they may come from a transplant donor.

The sample holds a few counts of this clonotype. The chain is built from TRBV14 and TRBJ1-2; D unresolved. The V gene's germline CDR1 is SGHDN and CDR2 FVKESK. Trimming removed 1 base at V and 7 bases at J, with 10 bases between. There are 13 residues in the CDR3. CDR3 loop: CASSQGDGVGYTF. The CDR3 DNA is TGTGCCAGCAGCCAAGGGGATGGAGTTGGCTACACCTTC.

This chain uses TRBV20-1 with TRBJ2-7, with TRBD1 matching 7 bases. J lost 3 bases, V lost 5 bases, and 1 base had no gene match. Germline CDR1 DFQATT, CDR2 SNEGSKA (reference sequence). The CDR3 sequence is 11 residues long. For the CDR3, the DNA is TGCAGTGCTTGGGACAGCTACGAGCAGTACTTC. Translating gives CSAWDSYEQYF.

The chain carries TRBV29-1 and TRBJ2-3; TRBD1 is a possible D gene (5 bases). CDR1 SQVTM and CDR2 ANQGSEA come from the germline V gene. CDR3 length: 13 residues. V was clipped by 4 bases and J by 2 bases, with 10 bases between them. CDR3 bases: TGCAGCGTTGCAGGGCAGTACACAGATACGCAGTATTTT. It specifies CSVAGQYTDTQYF.

The chain carries TRBV7-2 and TRBJ1-1, with unresolved D. CDR1 and CDR2 from the germline V gene are SGHTA and FQGNSA. The V end lost 5 bases, the J end lost 1 base, and 20 bases lay between the germline ends. The CDR3 is 17 amino acids. The DNA for the CDR3 is TGTGCCAGCAGCCACAGCAGCCTCCTGGTTCGGAACACTGAAGCTTTCTTT. It translates to CASSHSSLLVRNTEAFF.

The chain uses TRBV10-3 and TRBJ1-6; TRBD1 is a possible D gene (6 bases). Germline V lookup: CDR1 ENHRY, CDR2 SYGVKD. The CDR3 contains 13 residues. V lost 6 bases and J 5 bases, leaving 8 bases between the germline ends. The CDR3 loop is CAIRDRNNSPLHF. The CDR3 DNA reads TGTGCCATCAGAGACAGGAATAATTCACCCCTCCACTTT.

This clonotype was counted a single time. The chain employs TRBV20-1 and TRBJ2-2, with D uncertain. The V gene lost 4 bases and the J gene lost 5 bases, with 8 bases spanning the gap. In germline, CDR1 is DFQATT, CDR2 SNEGSKA (reference sequence). The CDR3 loop spans 12 amino acids. CDR3 region: CSAKIGTGELFF. The CDR3 DNA sequence: TGCAGTGCTAAGATCGGGACCGGGGAGCTGTTTTTT.

The gene calls are TRBV12-3 or TRBV12-4 and TRBJ1-3; tentatively, D is TRBD1 (5 bases). Trimming stripped 5 bases from V and 2 bases from J, with 22 bases between. The CDR3 has 18 residues. The CDR3 is CASSEEPGLTFTGNTIYF. The CDR3 nucleotides are TGTGCCAGCAGTGAAGAACCGGGACTTACCTTCACTGGAAACACCATATATTTT.

Only a few counts were recorded for this clonotype. The chain couples TRBV15 to TRBJ2-7; D is undetermined. The V and J ends lost 1 base and 3 bases respectively, with 10 bases between them. This CDR3 has 14 residues. Germline values: CDR1 LNHNV, CDR2 YYDKDF (reference sequence). The CDR3 region has the DNA TGTGCCACCAGCAGAGCTCTGGTTGGCTACGAGCAGTACTTC. It is translated as CATSRALVGYEQYF.

This clonotype was observed a few times. V and J are TRBV27 and TRBJ1-6; possibly TRBD1 for D (5 bases). V was clipped by 3 bases and J by 7 bases, with 13 bases between them. This CDR3 is 15 amino acids long. Germline lookup yields CDR1 MNHEY and CDR2 SMNVEV (reference sequence). CDR3 sequence: CASSFEGRENSPLHF. Written as DNA, the CDR3 is TGTGCCAGCAGTTTTGAGGGACGGGAAAATTCACCCCTCCACTTT.

The V gene is TRBV5-1, the J gene TRBJ1-1; D perhaps matches TRBD1 (5 bases). The CDR3 contains 16 residues. Germline V gene sequence: CDR1 SGHRS, CDR2 YFSETQ. V was cut by 0 bases and J by 3 bases, with 15 bases left in between. The CDR3: CASSLVRGARYTEAFF. Written as DNA, the CDR3 is TGCGCCAGCAGCTTGGTTCGAGGGGCACGGTACACTGAAGCTTTCTTT. Looking up the rest from reference TRBV5-1 and TRBJ1-1 gives the full variable domain: KAGVTQTPRYLIKTRGQQVTLSCSPISGHRSVSWYQQTPGQGLQFLFEYFSETQRNKGNFPGRFSGRQFSNSRSEMNVSTLELGDSALYLCASSLVRGARYTEAFFGQGTRLTVV.

This clonotype was observed a handful of times. The gene calls are TRBV10-3 and TRBJ1-1; D is possibly TRBD1 (6 bases). Trimming shortened V by 8 bases and J by 6 bases, and 7 bases separated the two germline ends. Germline-derived CDR1 and CDR2 are ENHRY and SYGVKD. CDR3 size: 10 residues. This chain's CDR3 is CAIGGPEAFF. Written as DNA, the CDR3 is TGTGCCATCGGGGGGCCTGAAGCTTTCTTT.

This chain links TRBV5-1 with TRBJ1-6; D is uncertain. V was pared by 2 bases and J by 9 bases, with 9 bases between. The CDR3 runs 13 residues. The germline gives CDR1 SGHRS, CDR2 YFSETQ. Here the CDR3 reads CASSFQEGSPLHF. CDR3 nucleotide sequence: TGCGCCAGCAGCTTTCAGGAGGGTTCACCCCTCCACTTT.

This clonotype has more than one count but fewer than ten. This sequence joins TRBV20-1 and TRBJ2-3; 15 bases fit TRBD2. The CDR3 has 16 amino acids. The germline V gene encodes CDR1 DFQATT and CDR2 SNEGSKA (reference sequence). Trimming took 3 bases from V and 3 from J; bases not matched to a gene: 4. The DNA for the CDR3 is TGCAGTGCTAGGAAGGGACTAGCGGGGGGAACAGATACGCAGTATTTT. Translation gives CSARKGLAGGTDTQYF.

The chain links TRBV12-3 or TRBV12-4 to TRBJ2-5, with unresolved D. There are 15 residues in the CDR3. The V and J ends lost 3 bases and 7 bases respectively, with 18 bases between them. The CDR3 region has the DNA TGTGCCAGCAGTTTTAGTAACTCACTCCCGGGGACCCAGTACTTC. Encoded protein: CASSFSNSLPGTQYF.

The count of this clonotype is one. J is TRBJ1-2 and V is TRBV9, with D perhaps matching TRBD1 (5 bases). The CDR3 is 17 residues long. Trimming left V 4 bases short and J 0 bases short, with 19 bases between. Germline loops: CDR1 SGDLS, CDR2 YYNGEE. CDR3 in amino acids: CASSPDLRVTANYGYTF. CDR3 bases: TGTGCCAGCAGCCCGGACCTGAGGGTGACAGCTAACTATGGCTACACCTTC.

The chain employs TRBV5-1 and TRBJ1-2, with TRBD1 identical over 11 bases. Germline V gene lookup returns CDR1 SGHRS and CDR2 YFSETQ. Trimming at V came to 4 bases and at J to 5 bases, leaving 7 bases not matched to a gene. CDR3 size: 15 residues. CDR3 sequence (DNA): TGCGCCAGCAGCCGGCTCGGACAGGGGGCATATGGCTACACCTTC. This gives the protein CASSRLGQGAYGYTF.

This clonotype was seen more than once but under ten times. V is TRBV10-3 and J is TRBJ1-4; the D gene is possibly TRBD1 (6 bases). The ends were cut back, 3 bases at V and 0 bases at J, with 11 bases in the middle. The CDR3 length is 16 residues. Germline assignment: CDR1 ENHRY and CDR2 SYGVKD. Here the CDR3 reads CAISDPGQSTNEKLFF. DNA of the CDR3: TGTGCCATCAGTGATCCCGGACAGTCAACTAATGAAAAACTGTTTTTT.

The chain joins TRBV10-3 to TRBJ1-2; D uncertain. The CDR3 runs 15 residues. V was trimmed by 0 bases and J by 4 bases, leaving 12 bases between them. Germline CDR1 is ENHRY and CDR2 is SYGVKD. CDR3 sequence reads: CAISESRIRGYGYTF. For the CDR3, the DNA is TGTGCCATCAGTGAGTCGCGCATACGCGGCTATGGCTACACCTTC.

This clonotype was counted a few times. The chain combines TRBV29-1 with TRBJ1-6, with TRBD1 matching 9 bases. Germline V gene lookup returns CDR1 SQVTM and CDR2 ANQGSEA. After removal of 6 bases from V and 7 bases from J, the junction contained 7 bases not matched to a gene. This CDR3 has 14 amino acids. Here the CDR3 DNA reads TGCAGCGTGACAAAAGGGACAGGGAATTCACCCCTCCACTTT. This sequence encodes CSVTKGTGNSPLHF.

The rearrangement uses TRBV28 and TRBJ1-3, with D unclear. Trimming cost V 7 bases and J 0 bases, with 13 bases left between them. Germline V lookup: CDR1 MDHEN, CDR2 SYDVKM. This CDR3 region has 15 residues. The CDR3 nucleotides are TGTGCCAGCACCCTCCGGACGGTCTCTGGAAACACCATATATTTT. Its protein product is CASTLRTVSGNTIYF.

This clonotype was counted between two and nine times. In nucleotides, the CDR3 is TGTGCCAGCAGTTACTCGAGGATCTATGGCTACACCTTC. It codes for CASSYSRIYGYTF. This rearrangement joins TRBV6-6 to TRBJ1-2; no definite D call. V was clipped by 0 bases and J by 4 bases, with 6 bases between them. This CDR3 has 13 amino acids. Germline V gene lookup returns CDR1 MNHNY and CDR2 SVGAGI (reference sequence).

The CDR3 DNA reads as TGTGCCAGCAACCGGGACAGACAACACGACATTCAGTACTTC. It encodes CASNRDRQHDIQYF. V gene TRBV15 combines with J gene TRBJ2-4; TRBD1 agrees at 7 bases. Per germline, CDR1 LNHNV and CDR2 YYDKDF (reference sequence). J was trimmed by 8 bases and V by 10 bases; bases with no gene match: 14. The CDR3 sequence is 14 residues long.

The chain links TRBV5-1 to TRBJ2-7, with D perhaps matching TRBD2 (5 bases). The CDR3 is 15 residues long. V shed 0 bases and J shed 3 bases, with 13 bases lying between them. CDR1 is SGHRS and CDR2 is YFSETQ in the germline V gene. The CDR3 region has the DNA TGCGCCAGCAGCTTGGGCGGGTCTTCCCTCTACGAGCAGTACTTC. It is translated as CASSLGGSSLYEQYF.

The chain employs TRBV20-1 and TRBJ1-2, with TRBD1 as a possible D gene (6 bases). The V end was cut by 6 bases, the J end by 8 bases, with 22 bases between. The germline gives CDR1 DFQATT, CDR2 SNEGSKA (reference sequence). This CDR3 contains 14 residues. CDR3 region: CSAPQGPGFSGYTF. The CDR3 coding sequence is TGCAGTGCCCCTCAGGGGCCGGGGTTCAGCGGCTACACCTTC.

The CDR3 protein is CAISESRAYSYNSPLHF. The CDR3 region has the DNA TGTGCCATCAGTGAGTCGAGAGCTTACTCCTATAATTCACCCCTCCACTTT. The chain joins TRBV10-3 to TRBJ1-6; D gene ambiguous. CDR3 length: 17 residues. The germline V and J ends were trimmed by 0 bases and 0 bases, with 9 bases remaining between them. From germline, CDR1 is ENHRY and CDR2 SYGVKD.

A few counts support this clonotype. The chain employs TRBV7-2 and TRBJ1-2; D unresolved. CDR1 and CDR2 from the germline V gene are SGHTA and FQGNSA. The CDR3 length is 12 residues. V lost 1 base and J lost 4, with 4 bases in between. CDR3 coding DNA: TGTGCCAGCAGCTTAGGTCCCTATGGCTACACCTTC. Translating it yields CASSLGPYGYTF.